This is a list of T cell receptor beta chains from one sample in a study of blood T cells in healthy people across ages. MiXCR, applied by TCRdb to the 5' RACE reads, yields one record per CDR3 protein. The sample lists about 650,000 distinct CDR3 sequences; 32% were seen once. Sequenced: blood. These receptors all stem from an elderly woman in good health. The CDR3 runs from the conserved cysteine through the conserved F or W. D genes are given only for firm matches. A row's size may be missing; if present it is once, few, many or a size class.

TRBJ1-1,TRBV6-1,few,TRBD1,TGTGCCAGCAGTGTACGCCAGCGGACAGGGGGATTGAACACTGAAGCTTTCTTT,CASSVRQRTGGLNTEAFF
TRBJ2-6,TRBV6-1,few,-,TGTGCCAGCAGTCGACTCCACGGGGAGACCTCTGGGGCCAACGTCCTGACTTTC,CASSRLHGETSGANVLTF
TRBJ2-5,TRBV5-5,many,TRBD2,TGTGCCAGCAGAACGGGAGGTGGGGGGTCTCAAGAGACCCAGTACTTC,CASRTGGGGSQETQYF
TRBJ2-7,TRBV6-1,-,-,TGTGCCAGCAGGGAAGCGCAGGGTATTTTCGAGCAGTACTTC,CASREAQGIFEQYF
TRBJ1-2,TRBV6-5,once,-,TGTGCCAGCAGTTACGGGTCAGGGAGATATGGCTACACCTTC,CASSYGSGRYGYTF
TRBJ1-4,TRBV4-1,-,TRBD1,TGCGCCAGCAGCCAAGATCGGGGGACAGGGGATGAAAAACTGTTTTTT,CASSQDRGTGDEKLFF
TRBJ2-5,TRBV7-2,-,-,TGTGCCAGCAGTGCCTTTGGGGGCCTGGAGACCCAGTACTTC,CASSAFGGLETQYF
TRBJ2-7,TRBV14,-,-,TGCGCCAGTAGGGCCCTGGGCTACGAGCAGTACTTC,CASRALGYEQYF
TRBJ2-3,TRBV28,few,TRBD2,TGTGCCAGCAGCCCCGGGGGGGCCAAAGATACGCAGTATTTT,CASSPGGAKDTQYF
TRBJ2-2,TRBV5-1,-,TRBD2,TGCGCCAGCAGCGTGGGACTAATGAACACCGGGGAGCTGTTTTTT,CASSVGLMNTGELFF
TRBJ1-1,TRBV9,few,TRBD1,TGTGCCAGCAGCGCCGGGACAGTGGACGAAGCTTTCTTT,CASSAGTVDEAFF
TRBJ2-7,TRBV11-2,many,TRBD1,TGTGCCAGCAGCTCAGGACAGGCCTCCTACGAGCAGTACTTC,CASSSGQASYEQYF
TRBJ2-7,TRBV9,many,-,TGTGCCAGCAGCGTCGGATCCGGGACATTTGTCTACGAGCAGTACTTC,CASSVGSGTFVYEQYF
TRBJ1-6,TRBV5-1,many,-,TGCGCCAGCAGCTTGGTTCCGGATAATTCACCCCTCCACTTT,CASSLVPDNSPLHF
TRBJ2-1,TRBV27,many,-,TGTGCCAGCAGACTTCAGTCAACCGGGGGGCCTTACAATGAGCAGTTCTTC,CASRLQSTGGPYNEQFF
TRBJ2-2,TRBV12-3/TRBV12-4,-,-,TGTGCCAGCAGTTGGGGGGGGGAGCTGTTTTTT,CASSWGGELFF
TRBJ2-1,TRBV6-5,many,TRBD2,TGTGCCAGCAGTTATTCTAGCGGGGGGGCCCGGTCCTACAATGAGCAGTTCTTC,CASSYSSGGARSYNEQFF
TRBJ2-1,TRBV5-1,many,-,TGCGCCAGCAGCTTGGAGTGGGATCTAGGTGAGCAGTTCTTC,CASSLEWDLGEQFF
TRBJ2-7,TRBV5-1,-,TRBD1,TGCGCCAGCAGCCCGCCAGACAGGGGACAGGGGCTCTACGAGCAGTACTTC,CASSPPDRGQGLYEQYF
TRBJ1-4,TRBV12-3/TRBV12-4,-,-,TGTGCCAGCAGTACCGACCGGGGCACTAATGAAAAACGGTTTTTT,CASSTDRGTNEKRFF
TRBJ2-7,TRBV10-3,-,-,TGTGCCATCGTTGACAGTTCCTACGAGCAGTACTTC,CAIVDSSYEQYF
TRBJ2-1,TRBV7-3,-,-,TGTGCCAGCAGCTTCGTAAGGGAGGATGAGCAGTTCTTC,CASSFVREDEQFF
TRBJ1-6,TRBV20-1,-,TRBD1,TGCAGTGCTAGAGACCCTAGAGGGGGCGGGAATTCACCCCTCCACTTT,CSARDPRGGGNSPLHF
TRBJ2-5,TRBV3-1,few,TRBD2,TGTGCCAGCAGCCAGGACCCGACTAGCTCGGAGACCCAGTACTTC,CASSQDPTSSETQYF
TRBJ1-2,TRBV30,-,-,TGTTCATCGCAGGGACGTCTTCCGAACTATGGCTACATCTTC,CSSQGRLPNYGYIF
TRBJ2-1,TRBV5-6,many,TRBD2,TGTGCCAGCAGCTTGGTTCTAGCGGTTTACAATGAGCAGTTCTTC,CASSLVLAVYNEQFF
TRBJ1-2,TRBV20-1,many,TRBD1,TGCAGTGCTAGAGATATGAGACAGGGGTTCTCTGGCTACACCTTC,CSARDMRQGFSGYTF
TRBJ2-1,TRBV7-2,many,-,TGTGCCAGCAGCTTAAAAACCCGTGGGCTCAATGAGCAGTTCTTC,CASSLKTRGLNEQFF
TRBJ2-1,TRBV20-1,few,TRBD2,TGCAGTGCAGAACCTTATAGCGGGGGGGCGAGAAATGAGCAGTTCTTC,CSAEPYSGGARNEQFF
TRBJ2-1,TRBV3-1,many,-,TGTGCCAGCAGCGGCCGCGGGGCCGCCTACAATGAGCAGTTCTTC,CASSGRGAAYNEQFF